This TCR beta chain was recovered during a study of siplizumab effects on memory and regulatory T cells. This table comes from immunoSEQ multiplex PCR, and its TCRdb copy is limited to in-frame clones, with some not included. This sample has about 91,000 clones, with approximately 97% found just once. The CDR3 is 13 residues long. The V gene lost 2 bases and the J gene lost 5 bases, with 7 bases spanning the gap. CDR1 and CDR2 (germline): SGHTA, FQGTGA. The chain is built from TRBV7-3 and TRBJ2-1; no definite D call. The TCR comes from a human donor in good health. The sequencing sample was made of naive CD4+ T cells sorted from blood. The CDR3 loop reads CASSLGWDNEQFF. CDR3 bases: TGTGCCAGCAGCTTAGGGTGGGACAATGAGCAGTTCTTC.